These T cell receptor beta chains were read from a single sample in a study of T cells after yellow fever vaccination. TCRdb fed the 5' RACE reads into MiXCR, producing one record per CDR3 protein. The sample consists of over 150,000 distinct CDR3 sequences, approximately 6.2% of them appearing once. The sequenced sample was CD4+ T cells sorted from PBMCs, obtained on the day of the first yellow fever vaccination. Receptor source: a man aged 18-30 years who received the YFV17D yellow fever vaccine. The CDR3 runs from the conserved cysteine through the conserved F or W. Each record gives: V gene, clone size, D gene, J gene, CDR3 protein, CDR3 DNA. D genes are given only for firm matches. Clone size is stated in some rows and not others, as once, few, many or a class when expanded.

V gene: TRBV27
clone size: many
D gene: .
J gene: TRBJ1-2
CDR3 protein: CASSRDRFYGYTF
CDR3 DNA: TGTGCCAGCAGTAGGGACCGATTCTATGGCTACACCTTC

V gene: TRBV19
clone size: .
D gene: .
J gene: TRBJ2-2
CDR3 protein: CASTHLTRATGELFF
CDR3 DNA: TGTGCCAGTACCCACCTTACAAGAGCCACCGGGGAGCTGTTTTTT

V gene: TRBV19
clone size: .
D gene: TRBD2
J gene: TRBJ2-3
CDR3 protein: CASSLLAGGKTDTQYF
CDR3 DNA: TGTGCCAGTAGCCTTTTAGCGGGGGGCAAAACAGATACGCAGTATTTT

V gene: TRBV18
clone size: .
D gene: .
J gene: TRBJ1-2
CDR3 protein: CASSPPGRNGYTF
CDR3 DNA: TGTGCCAGCTCACCACCGGGACGGAATGGCTACACCTTC

V gene: TRBV9
clone size: .
D gene: .
J gene: TRBJ2-6
CDR3 protein: CASSQGPGTGTSGANVLTF
CDR3 DNA: TGTGCCAGCAGCCAGGGTCCCGGGACGGGGACCTCTGGGGCCAACGTCCTGACTTTC

V gene: TRBV3-1
clone size: .
D gene: .
J gene: TRBJ2-7
CDR3 protein: CASSPSPQGAYSYEQYF
CDR3 DNA: TGTGCCAGCAGCCCTTCCCCACAAGGGGCCTACTCCTACGAGCAGTACTTC

V gene: TRBV20-1
clone size: many
D gene: .
J gene: TRBJ1-1
CDR3 protein: CSAKGTHKINTEAFF
CDR3 DNA: TGCAGTGCTAAAGGGACTCATAAGATTAACACTGAAGCTTTCTTT

V gene: TRBV27
clone size: few
D gene: .
J gene: TRBJ1-5
CDR3 protein: CASSGPAGRGGNQPQHF
CDR3 DNA: TGTGCCAGCAGTGGCCCAGCGGGGCGAGGAGGCAATCAGCCCCAGCATTTT

V gene: TRBV5-5
clone size: many
D gene: TRBD1
J gene: TRBJ1-1
CDR3 protein: CASSLIDRANTEAFF
CDR3 DNA: TGTGCCAGCAGCTTGATTGACAGGGCGAACACTGAAGCTTTCTTT

V gene: TRBV19
clone size: few
D gene: .
J gene: TRBJ1-1
CDR3 protein: CASSIEQANSEAFF
CDR3 DNA: TGTGCCAGTAGTATCGAACAGGCGAACTCTGAAGCTTTCTTT